The rows below give T cell receptor beta chains drawn from one sample of a study of blood T cell repertoires in COVID-19. Profiling relied on immunoSEQ multiplex PCR, and the TCRdb table lists in-frame clones only, not all of them. Seen here are 210,000 or so clones, nearly 90% observed once, and the top ten hold roughly 12%. Sample: peripheral blood. Every receptor here comes from a woman younger than 35 who had recovered from COVID-19. CDR3s include the opening cysteine and the closing phenylalanine or tryptophan.

v_call cdr3_aa
TRBV6-2/TRBV6-3 CASSYSGGSGELFF
TRBV2 CASSEWGGGKELFF
TRBV19 CASSIDHKYGYTF
TRBV6-2/TRBV6-3 CASSSSTSGTYEQYF
TRBV6-1 CASNQGAGGELFF
TRBV2 CASSEVRLAGGDEQFF
TRBV9 CASSDQQGQSEQFF
TRBV7-9 CASSLAQGTNTEAFF
TRBV30 CAWDRGRGTEAFF
TRBV7-8 CASSNRDRGHRATGELFF
TRBV7-2 CASSPGWSSGNTIYF
TRBV7-2 CASSTRDRANTGELFF
TRBV7-8 CASSLGAGNGNQPQHF
TRBV7-6 CASSSDRALNQPQHF
TRBV7-2 CASSLETGTGNQPQHF
TRBV7-9 CASSPKTVTTYEQYF
TRBV19 CASSDVIGGNSPLHF
TRBV29-1 CSVVENEQYF
TRBV29-1 CSVAADSNQPQHF
TRBV19 CASSTTGDSSYEQYF
TRBV7-3 CASSSFLNTEAFF
TRBV7-9 CASGGSGGTEAFF
TRBV6-2/TRBV6-3 CASSLSVDTQYF
TRBV9 CASSVGDSQETQYF
TRBV6-2/TRBV6-3 CASSSGGWPQHF
TRBV25-1 CASSNRDRGYEQYF
TRBV29-1 CSVVIDSLYEQYF
TRBV18 CASTNGVGETQYF
TRBV9 CASSVGTSNEQFF
TRBV2 CASKEGVSPRAPLHF
TRBV7-9 CASSFPGQSYGYTF
TRBV11-2 CASSLDRGRGNQPQHF
TRBV30 CAWARPDREHTEAFF
TRBV15 CATSKGQGLHF
TRBV9 CASSDGSSGNTIYF
TRBV4-2 CASSQGYGTGDGYTF
TRBV9 CASSVLVNSPLHF
TRBV24-1 CATSGSSYSNQPQHF
TRBV2 CASRKTVNTEAFF
TRBV19 CASSRWGLASGANVLTF
TRBV6-5 CASSYTAYGIAYEQYF
TRBV6-2/TRBV6-3 CASSWRTSGTYNEQFF
TRBV5-5 CASSLWGGTEAFF
TRBV25-1 CASSEAKDSSYEQYF
TRBV5-5 CASSVEQGTAYEQYF